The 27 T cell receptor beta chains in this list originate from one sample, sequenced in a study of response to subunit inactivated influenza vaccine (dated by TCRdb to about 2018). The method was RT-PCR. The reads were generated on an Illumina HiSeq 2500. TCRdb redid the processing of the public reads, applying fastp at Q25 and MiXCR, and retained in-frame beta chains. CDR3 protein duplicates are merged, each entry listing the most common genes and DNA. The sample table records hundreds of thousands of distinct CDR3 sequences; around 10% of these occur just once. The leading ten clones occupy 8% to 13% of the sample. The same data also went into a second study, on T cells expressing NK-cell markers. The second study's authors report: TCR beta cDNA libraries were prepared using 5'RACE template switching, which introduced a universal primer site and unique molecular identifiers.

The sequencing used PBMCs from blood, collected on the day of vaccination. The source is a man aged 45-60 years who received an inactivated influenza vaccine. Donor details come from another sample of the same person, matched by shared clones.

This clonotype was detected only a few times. CDR3 sequence: CASSSTRLSSYEQYF. The CDR3, as DNA: TGTGCCAGCAGTTCTACCCGCCTTAGCTCCTACGAGCAGTACTTC. The rearrangement joins TRBV11-2 to TRBJ2-7; D gene uncertain. The CDR3 extends over 15 amino acids. From germline, CDR1 is SGHAT and CDR2 FQNNGV. The V end lost 6 bases, the J end lost 0 bases, and 15 bases lay between the germline ends.

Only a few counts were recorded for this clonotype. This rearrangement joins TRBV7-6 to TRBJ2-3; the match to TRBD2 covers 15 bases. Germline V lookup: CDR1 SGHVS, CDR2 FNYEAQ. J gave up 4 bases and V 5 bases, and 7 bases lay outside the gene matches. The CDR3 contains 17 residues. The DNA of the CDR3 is TGTGCCAGCAGCGACGGACTAGCGGGAGGGCTCTCAGATACGCAGTATTTT. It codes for CASSDGLAGGLSDTQYF.

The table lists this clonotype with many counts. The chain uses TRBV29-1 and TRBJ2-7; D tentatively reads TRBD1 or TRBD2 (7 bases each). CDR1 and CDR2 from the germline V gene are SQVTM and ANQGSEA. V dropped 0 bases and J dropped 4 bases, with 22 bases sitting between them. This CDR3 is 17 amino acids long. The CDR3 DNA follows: TGCAGCGTTGAAGATAAAACAGGGGAGGGTCTGGCGTACGAGCAGTACTTC. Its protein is CSVEDKTGEGLAYEQYF.

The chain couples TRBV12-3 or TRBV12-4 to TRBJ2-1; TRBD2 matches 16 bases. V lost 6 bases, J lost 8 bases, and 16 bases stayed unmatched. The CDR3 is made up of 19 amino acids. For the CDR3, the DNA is TGTGCCAGCAGCCCCGTCCCCGGGACTAGCGGGGGGGCCCCCGATGAGCAGTTCTTC. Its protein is CASSPVPGTSGGAPDEQFF.

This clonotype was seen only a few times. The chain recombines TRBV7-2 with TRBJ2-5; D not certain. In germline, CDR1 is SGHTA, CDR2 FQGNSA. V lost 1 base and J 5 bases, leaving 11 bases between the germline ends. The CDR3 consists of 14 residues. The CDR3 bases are TGTGCCAGCAGCTTAGGTGTTGGGCTCGAGACCCAGTACTTC. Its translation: CASSLGVGLETQYF.

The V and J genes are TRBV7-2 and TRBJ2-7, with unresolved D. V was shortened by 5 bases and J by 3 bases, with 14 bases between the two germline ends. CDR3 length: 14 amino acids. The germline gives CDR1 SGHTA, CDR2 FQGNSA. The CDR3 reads CASSPTPFFYEQYF. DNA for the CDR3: TGTGCCAGCAGCCCCACCCCTTTCTTCTACGAGCAGTACTTC.

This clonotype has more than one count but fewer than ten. The CDR3 loop reads CASSRGRAYNEQFF. The CDR3 DNA sequence: TGTGCCAGCAGTCGCGGGAGGGCCTACAATGAGCAGTTCTTC. The J gene is TRBJ2-1, the V gene TRBV2; 9 bases align to TRBD2. Germline CDR1 and CDR2: SNHLY and FYNNEI. Trimming removed 5 bases from V and 2 bases from J; junction bases left unmatched: 1. There are 14 residues in the CDR3.

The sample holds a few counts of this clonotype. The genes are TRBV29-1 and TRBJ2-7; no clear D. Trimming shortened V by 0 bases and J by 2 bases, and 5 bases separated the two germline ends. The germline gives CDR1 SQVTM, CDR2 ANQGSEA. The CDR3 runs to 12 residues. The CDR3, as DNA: TGCAGCGTTGAAGATCGTACCTACGAGCAGTACTTC. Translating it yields CSVEDRTYEQYF.

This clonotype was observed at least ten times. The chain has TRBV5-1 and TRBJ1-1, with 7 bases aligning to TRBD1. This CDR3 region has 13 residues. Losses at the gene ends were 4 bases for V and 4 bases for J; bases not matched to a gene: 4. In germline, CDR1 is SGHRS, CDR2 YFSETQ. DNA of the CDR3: TGCGCCAGCAGCACGAAGGGGGCCACTGAAGCTTTCTTT. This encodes CASSTKGATEAFF.

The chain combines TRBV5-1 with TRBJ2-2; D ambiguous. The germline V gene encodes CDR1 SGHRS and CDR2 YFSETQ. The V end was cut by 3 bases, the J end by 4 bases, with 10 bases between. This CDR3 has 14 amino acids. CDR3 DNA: TGCGCCAGCAGCTCTATTTACGGCACCGGGGAGCTGTTTTTT. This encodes CASSSIYGTGELFF. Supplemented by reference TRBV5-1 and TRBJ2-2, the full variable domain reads KAGVTQTPRYLIKTRGQQVTLSCSPISGHRSVSWYQQTPGQGLQFLFEYFSETQRNKGNFPGRFSGRQFSNSRSEMNVSTLELGDSALYLCASSSIYGTGELFFGEGSRLTVL.

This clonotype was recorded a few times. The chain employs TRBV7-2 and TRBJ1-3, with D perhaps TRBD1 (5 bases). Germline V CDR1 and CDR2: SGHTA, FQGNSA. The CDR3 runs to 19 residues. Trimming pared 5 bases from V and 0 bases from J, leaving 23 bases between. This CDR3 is CASSLGEVASPDSGNTIYF. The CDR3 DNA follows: TGTGCCAGCAGCCTAGGGGAAGTGGCCTCACCCGACTCTGGAAACACCATATATTTT.

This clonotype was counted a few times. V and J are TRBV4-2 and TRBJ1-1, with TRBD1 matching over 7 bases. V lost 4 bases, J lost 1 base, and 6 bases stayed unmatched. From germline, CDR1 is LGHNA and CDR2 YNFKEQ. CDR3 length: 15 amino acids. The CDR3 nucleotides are TGTGCCAGCAGCCGTACCGGGACAGAGAACACTGAAGCTTTCTTT. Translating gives CASSRTGTENTEAFF.

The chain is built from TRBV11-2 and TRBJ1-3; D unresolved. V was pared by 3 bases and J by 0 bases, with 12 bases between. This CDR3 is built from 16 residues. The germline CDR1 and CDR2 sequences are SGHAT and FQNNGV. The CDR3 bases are TGTGCCAGCAGCTTGACGGACGATCTCTCTGGAAACACCATATATTTT. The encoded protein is CASSLTDDLSGNTIYF.

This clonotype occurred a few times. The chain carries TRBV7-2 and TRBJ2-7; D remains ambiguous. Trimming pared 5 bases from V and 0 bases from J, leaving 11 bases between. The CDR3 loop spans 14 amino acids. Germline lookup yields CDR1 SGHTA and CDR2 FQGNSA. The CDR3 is CASSIGFHSYEQYF. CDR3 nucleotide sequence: TGTGCCAGCAGCATCGGATTTCACTCCTACGAGCAGTACTTC.

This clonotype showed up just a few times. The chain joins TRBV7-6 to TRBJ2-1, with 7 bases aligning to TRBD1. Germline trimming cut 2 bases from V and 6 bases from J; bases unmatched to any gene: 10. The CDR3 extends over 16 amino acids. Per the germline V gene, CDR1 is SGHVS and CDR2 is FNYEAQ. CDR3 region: CASSLHRQGMGNEQFF. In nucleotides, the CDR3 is TGTGCCAGCAGCTTACACCGACAGGGTATGGGCAATGAGCAGTTCTTC.

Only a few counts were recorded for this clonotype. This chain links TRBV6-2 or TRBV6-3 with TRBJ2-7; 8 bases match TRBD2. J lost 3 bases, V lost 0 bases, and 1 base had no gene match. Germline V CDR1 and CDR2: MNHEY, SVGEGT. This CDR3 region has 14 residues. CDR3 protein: CASSYSGLDYEQYF. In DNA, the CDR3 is TGTGCCAGCAGTTACTCGGGACTAGACTACGAGCAGTACTTC.

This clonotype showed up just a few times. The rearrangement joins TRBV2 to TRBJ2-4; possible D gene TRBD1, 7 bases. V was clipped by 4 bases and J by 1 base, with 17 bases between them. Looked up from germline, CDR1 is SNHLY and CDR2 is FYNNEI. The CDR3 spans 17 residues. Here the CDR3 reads CASSGRRGTGAKNIQYF. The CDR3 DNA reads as TGTGCCAGCAGTGGTCGCAGGGGGACTGGGGCCAAAAACATTCAGTACTTC. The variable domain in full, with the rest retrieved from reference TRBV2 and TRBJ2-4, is EPEVTQTPSHQVTQMGQEVILRCVPISNHLYFYWYRQILGQKVEFLVSFYNNEISEKSEIFDDQFSVERPDGSNFTLKIRSTKLEDSAMYFCASSGRRGTGAKNIQYFGAGTRLSVL.

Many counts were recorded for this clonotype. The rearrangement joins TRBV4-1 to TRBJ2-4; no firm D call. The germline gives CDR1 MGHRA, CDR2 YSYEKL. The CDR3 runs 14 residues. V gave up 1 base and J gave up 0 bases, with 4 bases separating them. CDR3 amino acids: CASSQVGAKNIQYF. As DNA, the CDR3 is TGCGCCAGCAGCCAAGTCGGAGCCAAAAACATTCAGTACTTC.

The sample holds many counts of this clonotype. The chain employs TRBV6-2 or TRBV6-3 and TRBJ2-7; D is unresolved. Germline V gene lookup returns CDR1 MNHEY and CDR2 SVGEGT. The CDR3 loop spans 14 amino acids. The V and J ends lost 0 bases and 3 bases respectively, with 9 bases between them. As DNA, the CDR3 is TGTGCCAGCAGTTACTCGATTTTCAACTACGAGCAGTACTTC. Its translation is CASSYSIFNYEQYF.

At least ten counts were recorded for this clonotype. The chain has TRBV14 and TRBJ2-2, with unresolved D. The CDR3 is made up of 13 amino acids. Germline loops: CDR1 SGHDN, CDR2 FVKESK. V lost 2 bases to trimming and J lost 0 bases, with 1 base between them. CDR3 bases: TGTGCCAGCAGCCAATCGAACACCGGGGAGCTGTTTTTT. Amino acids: CASSQSNTGELFF.

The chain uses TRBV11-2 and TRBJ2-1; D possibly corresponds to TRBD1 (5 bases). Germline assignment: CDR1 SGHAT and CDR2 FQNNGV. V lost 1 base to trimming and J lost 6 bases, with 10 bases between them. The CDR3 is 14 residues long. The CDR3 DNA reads TGTGCCAGCAGCTTAGTCTCTGGGGCCAATGAGCAGTTCTTC. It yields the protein CASSLVSGANEQFF.

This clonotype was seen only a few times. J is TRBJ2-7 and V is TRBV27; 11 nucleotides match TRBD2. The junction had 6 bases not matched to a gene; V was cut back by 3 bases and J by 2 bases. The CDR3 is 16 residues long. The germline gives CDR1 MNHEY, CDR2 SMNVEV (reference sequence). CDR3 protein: CASSFLGTSGTYEQYF. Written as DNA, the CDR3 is TGTGCCAGCAGTTTCCTCGGGACTAGCGGTACCTACGAGCAGTACTTC.

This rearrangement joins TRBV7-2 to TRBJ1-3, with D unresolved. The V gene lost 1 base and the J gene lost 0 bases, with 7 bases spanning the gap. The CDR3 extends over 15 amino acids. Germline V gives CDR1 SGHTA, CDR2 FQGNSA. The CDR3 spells CASSLDSRSGNTIYF. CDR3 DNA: TGTGCCAGCAGCTTAGACAGCCGCTCTGGAAACACCATATATTTT. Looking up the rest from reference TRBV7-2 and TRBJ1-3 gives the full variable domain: GAGVSQSPSNKVTEKGKDVELRCDPISGHTALYWYRQSLGQGLEFLIYFQGNSAPDKSGLPSDRFSAERTGGSVSTLTIQRTQQEDSAVYLCASSLDSRSGNTIYFGEGSWLTVV.

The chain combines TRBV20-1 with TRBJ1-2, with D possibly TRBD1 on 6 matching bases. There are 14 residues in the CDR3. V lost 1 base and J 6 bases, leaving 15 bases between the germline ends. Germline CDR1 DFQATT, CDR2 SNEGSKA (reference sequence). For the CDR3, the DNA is TGCAGTGCTAGAGTAGACAGGACTACCGATGGCTACACCTTC. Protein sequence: CSARVDRTTDGYTF.

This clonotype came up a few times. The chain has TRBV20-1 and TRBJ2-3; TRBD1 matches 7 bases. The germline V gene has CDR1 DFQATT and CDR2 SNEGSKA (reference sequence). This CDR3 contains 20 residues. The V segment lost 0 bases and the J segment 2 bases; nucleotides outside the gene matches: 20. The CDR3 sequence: CSARDADRGHRTPDTDTQYF. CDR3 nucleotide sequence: TGCAGTGCTAGAGATGCGGATAGGGGGCATCGGACACCCGACACAGATACGCAGTATTTT.

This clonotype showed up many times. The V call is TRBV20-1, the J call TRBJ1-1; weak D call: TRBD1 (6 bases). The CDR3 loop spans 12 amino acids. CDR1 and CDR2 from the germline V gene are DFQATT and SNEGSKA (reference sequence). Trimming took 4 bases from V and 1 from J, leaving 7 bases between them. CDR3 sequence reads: CSAIQGNTEAFF. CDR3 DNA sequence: TGCAGTGCTATACAGGGGAACACTGAAGCTTTCTTT.

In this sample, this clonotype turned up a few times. In DNA form, the CDR3 reads TGTGCCAGCAGCTGGGATAGGGTCAGGGGTCGGGATACGCAGTATTTT. Translated: CASSWDRVRGRDTQYF. The rearrangement joins TRBV5-6 to TRBJ2-3, with TRBD1 as a possible D gene (6 bases). V lost 3 bases, J lost 6 bases, and 20 bases lay in between. The length of the CDR3 is 16 residues. Germline CDR1 SGHDT, CDR2 YYEEEE.